The rows below give T cell receptor beta chains drawn from one sample of a study of early T cells in non-severe SARS-CoV-2 infection. One entry per CDR3 protein, called by TCRdb with MiXCR from the 5' RACE reads. The sample has about 100,000 distinct CDR3 sequences, roughly an eighth seen once. The sequencing input was whole blood. The receptor source for this set is an adult who was a healthcare worker with PCR-confirmed SARS-CoV-2 infection or an uninfected control (not recorded which). Both conserved end residues are part of each CDR3. The D gene is left open where the match is weak. Size values are once, few and many counts, or a class for expanded clones, and some rows have none.

d_gene: -; v_gene: TRBV7-2; j_gene: TRBJ2-7; abundance: -; CDR3nt: TGTGCCAGCAGCTCGGTGGGGCTACGCGGGTCCTACGAGCAGTACTTC; CDR3aa: CASSSVGLRGSYEQYF
d_gene: TRBD2; v_gene: TRBV11-2; j_gene: TRBJ2-2; abundance: -; CDR3nt: TGTGCCTCCCAGGCGGGGGGAAACACCGGGGAGCTGTTTTTT; CDR3aa: CASQAGGNTGELFF
d_gene: -; v_gene: TRBV6-6; j_gene: TRBJ1-4; abundance: -; CDR3nt: TGTGCCAGCAGTTACGACTTACAAGCAACTAATGAAAAACTGTTTTTT; CDR3aa: CASSYDLQATNEKLFF
d_gene: TRBD1; v_gene: TRBV28; j_gene: TRBJ2-7; abundance: -; CDR3nt: TGTGCCAGCAGTGGGACAGGGAGGGGAAGCTACGAGCAGTACTTC; CDR3aa: CASSGTGRGSYEQYF
d_gene: TRBD1; v_gene: TRBV6-5; j_gene: TRBJ2-2; abundance: many; CDR3nt: TGTGCCAGCAGGGGACAGGGGTTCACCGGGGAGCTGTTTTTT; CDR3aa: CASRGQGFTGELFF
d_gene: -; v_gene: TRBV11-3; j_gene: TRBJ1-1; abundance: few; CDR3nt: TGTGCCAGCAGCCGCCGGGCATTTTCTGAAGCTTTCTTT; CDR3aa: CASSRRAFSEAFF
d_gene: TRBD1; v_gene: TRBV20-1; j_gene: TRBJ1-5; abundance: many; CDR3nt: TGCAGTGCTAATATCAGGGGGCCGGCTTGGGCCCAGCATTTT; CDR3aa: CSANIRGPAWAQHF
d_gene: -; v_gene: TRBV7-2; j_gene: TRBJ2-7; abundance: -; CDR3nt: TGTGCCAGCAGCTTAGGGGGCATATGGAGCCTCGAGCAGTACTTC; CDR3aa: CASSLGGIWSLEQYF
d_gene: TRBD1; v_gene: TRBV20-1; j_gene: TRBJ2-1; abundance: few; CDR3nt: TGCAGTGCTAGAGGGACAGGACATTACAATGAGCAGTTCTTC; CDR3aa: CSARGTGHYNEQFF
d_gene: -; v_gene: TRBV29-1; j_gene: TRBJ2-7; abundance: -; CDR3nt: TGCAGCGTTTGGGACACCAGGACCTACGAGCAGTACTTC; CDR3aa: CSVWDTRTYEQYF
d_gene: -; v_gene: TRBV10-2; j_gene: TRBJ1-3; abundance: many; CDR3nt: TGCGCCAGCTCCCACCGGGCGTCGGACACCATATATTTT; CDR3aa: CASSHRASDTIYF
d_gene: -; v_gene: TRBV14; j_gene: TRBJ2-4; abundance: -; CDR3nt: TGTGCCAGCAGCCTCCTCGCCGGAAACATTCAGTACTTC; CDR3aa: CASSLLAGNIQYF
d_gene: TRBD2; v_gene: TRBV20-1; j_gene: TRBJ2-1; abundance: many; CDR3nt: TGCAGTGCTAGAGGGACTAGCGGGGGACACTACAATGAGCAGTTCTTC; CDR3aa: CSARGTSGGHYNEQFF
d_gene: -; v_gene: TRBV11-2; j_gene: TRBJ2-1; abundance: -; CDR3nt: TGTGCCAGCAGCTTAGGGATCAATGAGCAGTTCTTC; CDR3aa: CASSLGINEQFF
d_gene: -; v_gene: TRBV29-1; j_gene: TRBJ1-1; abundance: -; CDR3nt: TGCAGCGTTGAAGATCTTTCTGAAGCTTTCTTT; CDR3aa: CSVEDLSEAFF
d_gene: TRBD1; v_gene: TRBV20-1; j_gene: TRBJ1-2; abundance: many; CDR3nt: TGCAGTGCTAGCAGGGGGCCCCTGTACTATGGCTACACCTTC; CDR3aa: CSASRGPLYYGYTF
d_gene: TRBD1; v_gene: TRBV28; j_gene: TRBJ1-3; abundance: -; CDR3nt: TGTGCCAGCACCCGGACAGGGCTCGGAAACACCATATATTTT; CDR3aa: CASTRTGLGNTIYF
d_gene: -; v_gene: TRBV28; j_gene: TRBJ2-7; abundance: -; CDR3nt: TGTGCCAGCAGTTTATGGGATGTTCCAGCCTACGAGCAGTACTTC; CDR3aa: CASSLWDVPAYEQYF
d_gene: -; v_gene: TRBV7-2; j_gene: TRBJ1-3; abundance: -; CDR3nt: TGTGCCAGCAGCTTAGAAGGGGCGGTCTCTGGAAACACCATATATTTT; CDR3aa: CASSLEGAVSGNTIYF
d_gene: -; v_gene: TRBV6-5; j_gene: TRBJ1-1; abundance: many; CDR3nt: TGTGCCAGCAGGGGCCTTGGGAACACTGAAGCTTTCTTT; CDR3aa: CASRGLGNTEAFF
d_gene: -; v_gene: TRBV19; j_gene: TRBJ1-1; abundance: -; CDR3nt: TGTGCCAGTAGTATCGTGGCTTTGAACACTGAAGCTTTCTTT; CDR3aa: CASSIVALNTEAFF
d_gene: -; v_gene: TRBV6-5; j_gene: TRBJ1-1; abundance: once; CDR3nt: TGTGCCAGCAGTTACGCCCCGCGGACCACTGAAGCTTTCTTT; CDR3aa: CASSYAPRTTEAFF
d_gene: TRBD1; v_gene: TRBV7-9; j_gene: TRBJ1-1; abundance: many; CDR3nt: TGTGCCAGCAGCGCAGACAGGGAGAACACTGAAGCTTTCTTT; CDR3aa: CASSADRENTEAFF
d_gene: TRBD1; v_gene: TRBV9; j_gene: TRBJ1-1; abundance: -; CDR3nt: TGTGCCAGCAGCGTAGACAGGGGTGTAGCTTTCTTT; CDR3aa: CASSVDRGVAFF
d_gene: TRBD1; v_gene: TRBV5-1; j_gene: TRBJ2-7; abundance: many; CDR3nt: TGCGCCAGCAGCCCCAGGACAGGGCAGGACGAGCAGTACTTC; CDR3aa: CASSPRTGQDEQYF
d_gene: TRBD1; v_gene: TRBV5-6; j_gene: TRBJ1-5; abundance: many; CDR3nt: TGTGCCAGCAGCCCCCGGGACAGAAGTCAGCCCCAGCATTTT; CDR3aa: CASSPRDRSQPQHF
d_gene: -; v_gene: TRBV28; j_gene: TRBJ1-2; abundance: -; CDR3nt: TGTGCCAGCAGTTTACGGGAAGCGCGAGGCTACACCTTC; CDR3aa: CASSLREARGYTF
d_gene: -; v_gene: TRBV28; j_gene: TRBJ2-5; abundance: many; CDR3nt: TGTGCCAGCAAGTTCGGGGGAAAAGAGACCCAGTACTTC; CDR3aa: CASKFGGKETQYF
d_gene: -; v_gene: TRBV7-2; j_gene: TRBJ2-5; abundance: few; CDR3nt: TGTGCCAGCAGCTTAGCCGTTCGGGGTGGAGAGACCCAGTACTTC; CDR3aa: CASSLAVRGGETQYF
d_gene: -; v_gene: TRBV7-6; j_gene: TRBJ2-2; abundance: -; CDR3nt: TGTGCCAGCAAAGGCAGTTGGTCCGACACCGGGGAGCTGTTTTTT; CDR3aa: CASKGSWSDTGELFF
d_gene: -; v_gene: TRBV28; j_gene: TRBJ2-6; abundance: few; CDR3nt: TGTGCCAGCAGCAACCAGGGGTCTGGGGCCAACGTCCTGACTTTC; CDR3aa: CASSNQGSGANVLTF
d_gene: -; v_gene: TRBV3-1; j_gene: TRBJ2-1; abundance: many; CDR3nt: TGTGCCAGCAGCCAACCTACCTTACAGGGTGGGACCTCGGTTGAGCAGTTCTTC; CDR3aa: CASSQPTLQGGTSVEQFF
d_gene: -; v_gene: TRBV10-2; j_gene: TRBJ2-1; abundance: -; CDR3nt: TGCGCCAGCAGTGAGTACAACAGGGCCAGTGAGCAGTTCTTC; CDR3aa: CASSEYNRASEQFF
d_gene: -; v_gene: TRBV28; j_gene: TRBJ1-4; abundance: few; CDR3nt: TGTGCCAGCAACCTGTGGGGTGATGAAAAACTGTTTTTT; CDR3aa: CASNLWGDEKLFF
d_gene: -; v_gene: TRBV29-1; j_gene: TRBJ2-5; abundance: -; CDR3nt: TGCAGCCTTGAAGGGTGGAAAGAGACCCAGTACTTC; CDR3aa: CSLEGWKETQYF
d_gene: -; v_gene: TRBV3-1; j_gene: TRBJ2-3; abundance: many; CDR3nt: TGTGCCAGCAGCCCGCGGGTTTCCACAGATACGCAGTATTTT; CDR3aa: CASSPRVSTDTQYF
d_gene: -; v_gene: TRBV28; j_gene: TRBJ2-3; abundance: -; CDR3nt: TGTGCCAGCAGTACCTCGGACACCCGAGGGTATTTT; CDR3aa: CASSTSDTRGYF
d_gene: TRBD1; v_gene: TRBV7-6; j_gene: TRBJ1-6; abundance: -; CDR3nt: TGTGCCAGCAGCTTAGATGGGACAGGGGTGAATGATTCACCCCTCCACTTT; CDR3aa: CASSLDGTGVNDSPLHF
d_gene: TRBD2; v_gene: TRBV3-1; j_gene: TRBJ2-2; abundance: -; CDR3nt: TGTGCCAGCAGCCCCCGACCTAGCGGGGGGGCGGACGGGGAGCTGTTTTTT; CDR3aa: CASSPRPSGGADGELFF
d_gene: -; v_gene: TRBV2; j_gene: TRBJ1-5; abundance: -; CDR3nt: TGTGCCAGCAAAGAGGGACGGTATAGCAATCAGCCCCAGCATTTT; CDR3aa: CASKEGRYSNQPQHF
d_gene: -; v_gene: TRBV20-1; j_gene: TRBJ1-5; abundance: many; CDR3nt: TGCAGTGCTCTGCGCGCCGGGCTCCTGAATCAGCCCCAGCATTTT; CDR3aa: CSALRAGLLNQPQHF
d_gene: TRBD2; v_gene: TRBV7-2; j_gene: TRBJ2-3; abundance: -; CDR3nt: TGTGCCAGCAGCGGACCCTGGACTAGCGGGGGGGCCGCAGGAGATACGCAGTATTTT; CDR3aa: CASSGPWTSGGAAGDTQYF
d_gene: -; v_gene: TRBV29-1; j_gene: TRBJ2-2; abundance: many; CDR3nt: TGCAGCGTTGACGACAGAACCACCGGGGAGCTGTTTTTT; CDR3aa: CSVDDRTTGELFF
d_gene: TRBD2; v_gene: TRBV20-1; j_gene: TRBJ2-3; abundance: many; CDR3nt: TGCAGTGCTAGCGGGGGGAGCACAGATACGCAGTATTTT; CDR3aa: CSASGGSTDTQYF
d_gene: -; v_gene: TRBV29-1; j_gene: TRBJ1-1; abundance: -; CDR3nt: TGCAGCGTTTCTGTAGATGCTGAAGCTTTCTTT; CDR3aa: CSVSVDAEAFF
d_gene: TRBD1; v_gene: TRBV29-1; j_gene: TRBJ1-1; abundance: -; CDR3nt: TGCAGCGCCTGGGACAGGGTGAACACTGAAGCTTTCTTT; CDR3aa: CSAWDRVNTEAFF
d_gene: -; v_gene: TRBV12-3/TRBV12-4; j_gene: TRBJ1-1; abundance: many; CDR3nt: TGTGCCAGCAGTGCGGGACCGAGCACTGAAGCTTTCTTT; CDR3aa: CASSAGPSTEAFF